The 29 T cell receptor beta chains reported below all come from one sample, sequenced in a study of blood T cells in healthy people across ages. Through a sample-barcoded 5' primer and a J-beta primer mix, a second PCR was run for about 6 to 11 cycles. MiXCR, applied by TCRdb to the 5' RACE reads, yields one record per CDR3 protein. This sample has around 670,000 distinct CDR3 sequences; about 28% occur once, and the top ten carry approximately 15%. Material: blood. Receptors were obtained from an elderly woman in good health.

The table lists this clonotype with many counts. The gene calls are TRBV20-1 and TRBJ2-5, with D possibly matching TRBD2 (6 bases). Germline CDR1 reads DFQATT; CDR2 reads SNEGSKA (reference sequence). V lost 3 bases to trimming and J lost 4 bases, with 9 bases between them. There are 12 residues in the CDR3. The CDR3 loop is CSASWTIETQYF. CDR3 in DNA: TGCAGTGCTAGCTGGACTATAGAGACCCAGTACTTC.

In this sample, this clonotype turned up many times. The rearrangement joins TRBV5-6 to TRBJ2-1; TRBD1 matches at 9 bases. After removal of 4 bases from V and 8 bases from J, the junction contained 10 bases not matched to a gene. The CDR3 spans 15 residues. CDR1 and CDR2 (germline): SGHDT, YYEEEE. In DNA, the CDR3 is TGTGCCAGCAGCCGGGGACAGGGAATCGGCGATGAGCAGTTCTTC. Protein sequence: CASSRGQGIGDEQFF.

CDR3 in DNA: TGCGCCAGCAGCGAGGCTAGCGGGGGGCCCAGTGAGCAGTACTTC. It codes for CASSEASGGPSEQYF. The chain combines TRBV5-1 with TRBJ2-7; the match to TRBD2 covers 11 bases. The V and J ends lost 4 bases and 7 bases, in that order; junction bases with no gene match: 10. This CDR3 is 15 amino acids long. The germline V gene encodes CDR1 SGHRS and CDR2 YFSETQ.

This clonotype was observed many times. One end of the junction is discordant with germline, which a read error may explain. This chain joins TRBV20-1 and TRBJ2-5, with a possible D match to TRBD2 (7 bases). This CDR3 comprises 12 residues. From germline, CDR1 is DFQATT and CDR2 SNEGSKA (reference sequence). The CDR3 bases are TGCAGTACTAGGGGGGGGGTTGAGACCCAGTACTTC. The encoded protein is CSTRGGVETQYF.

This rearrangement joins TRBV7-2 to TRBJ2-5, with TRBD2 matching over 9 bases. This CDR3 has 16 amino acids. The J segment lost 2 bases and the V segment lost 4 bases, leaving 8 bases of the junction unmatched. Germline lookup yields CDR1 SGHTA and CDR2 FQGNSA. The CDR3 DNA sequence: TGTGCCAGCAGCTCCCTGGGACTAGCAACTCAAGAGACCCAGTACTTC. Protein: CASSSLGLATQETQYF.

This clonotype was recorded at least ten times. CDR3 coding DNA: TGCGCCAGCAGGAAGGACGGGAGCACAGATACGCAGTATTTT. This translates into CASRKDGSTDTQYF. The rearrangement links TRBV5-1 to TRBJ2-3; D is undetermined. Germline CDR1 SGHRS, CDR2 YFSETQ. The CDR3 has 14 amino acids. The ends were cut back, 5 bases at V and 0 bases at J, with 10 bases in the middle.

The chain couples TRBV2 to TRBJ2-1, with 7 bases lining up with TRBD1. V gave up 6 bases and J gave up 4 bases; unmatched junction bases: 6. The CDR3 is 14 amino acids. CDR1 and CDR2 from the germline V gene are SNHLY and FYNNEI. The CDR3 DNA sequence: TGTGCCAGCAGGGGGACAGCACTATACAATGAGCAGTTCTTC. Amino acid sequence: CASRGTALYNEQFF.

The rearrangement joins TRBV6-2 or TRBV6-3 to TRBJ2-2; D gene unclear. The germline V gene has CDR1 MNHEY and CDR2 SVGEGT. The V and J ends lost 3 bases and 2 bases respectively, with 10 bases between them. CDR3 size: 15 residues. CDR3: CASSYVAPNTGELFF. In nucleotides, the CDR3 is TGTGCCAGCAGTTATGTGGCACCCAACACCGGGGAGCTGTTTTTT.

The rearrangement joins TRBV5-1 to TRBJ2-1; 13 positions agree with TRBD2. This CDR3 spans 14 amino acids. With V trimmed by 4 bases and J by 15 bases, 10 bases remained unmatched. Germline CDR1 and CDR2: SGHRS and YFSETQ. CDR3 DNA: TGCGCCAGCAGCCAGAGCGGGACTAGCGGGATGGTGTTCTTC. It translates to CASSQSGTSGMVFF.

This clonotype occurred a few times. The chain joins TRBV20-1 to TRBJ1-1, with a tentative D call TRBD1 (6 bases). The CDR3 consists of 12 residues. V dropped 6 bases and J dropped 3 bases, with 11 bases sitting between them. The germline V gene encodes CDR1 DFQATT and CDR2 SNEGSKA (reference sequence). CDR3 loop: CSAPGGYTEAFF. The DNA of the CDR3 is TGCAGTGCCCCCGGGGGCTACACTGAAGCTTTCTTT.

This clonotype was seen more than once but under ten times. The chain couples TRBV4-3 to TRBJ1-3; no reliable D call. In germline, CDR1 is LGHNA, CDR2 YSLEER. Trimming left V 5 bases short and J 0 bases short, with 11 bases between. The CDR3 is 15 amino acids. Written as DNA, the CDR3 is TGCGCCAGCAGCGCACGCGTAGGCTCTGGAAACACCATATATTTT. The encoded protein is CASSARVGSGNTIYF.

The chain carries TRBV20-1 and TRBJ2-1; 7 bases agree with TRBD1. Germline CDR1 and CDR2: DFQATT and SNEGSKA (reference sequence). The CDR3 length is 15 residues. Trimming at V came to 0 bases and at J to 8 bases, leaving 10 bases not matched to a gene. CDR3 in amino acids: CSARDRQGTADEQFF. As DNA, the CDR3 is TGCAGTGCTAGAGATCGGCAAGGGACAGCAGATGAGCAGTTCTTC.

V and J are TRBV5-1 and TRBJ2-1, with D possibly matching TRBD1 (6 bases). The end of the DNA is better explained by TRBJ2-7, so the J call may be wrong. The CDR3 loop spans 16 amino acids. Germline-derived CDR1 and CDR2 are SGHRS and YFSETQ. The CDR3 region is CASSLVTGKSYNEQYF. The CDR3 DNA reads as TGCGCCAGCAGCTTGGTAACAGGGAAATCCTACAATGAGCAGTACTTC.

This clonotype has a count of ten or more. V usage is TRBV6-5 and J usage is TRBJ2-3, with D uncertain. CDR1 is MNHEY and CDR2 is SVGAGI in the germline V gene. V lost 6 bases and J 9 bases, leaving 10 bases between the germline ends. The CDR3 covers 11 residues. Written as DNA, the CDR3 is TGTGCCAGCAGGGAGCAGAAAACGCAGTATTTT. Its translation is CASREQKTQYF.

The V call is TRBV5-1, the J call TRBJ2-1, with 8 positions matching TRBD1. With 0 bases clipped from V and 9 bases from J, the junction kept 5 bases outside the gene matches. The CDR3 contains 14 residues. CDR1 and CDR2 (germline): SGHRS, YFSETQ. CDR3 DNA sequence: TGCGCCAGCAGCTTGGCACAGGGGGATGGTGAGCAGTTCTTC. It translates to CASSLAQGDGEQFF.

This clonotype was found a few times. The chain uses TRBV4-3 and TRBJ1-5; D unresolved. CDR3 length: 13 residues. The V gene lost 0 bases and the J gene lost 6 bases, with 6 bases spanning the gap. CDR1 is LGHNA, CDR2 YSLEER, per germline. The CDR3 DNA is TGCGCCAGCAGCCAAGAGGTCAGTCAGCCCCAGCATTTT. It yields the protein CASSQEVSQPQHF.

In its sample, this clonotype was seen many times. The CDR3 is CSAEGGAQSNTQYF. DNA for the CDR3: TGCAGTGCTGAGGGGGGGGCTCAATCAAATACGCAGTATTTT. The V gene is TRBV20-1, the J gene TRBJ2-3, with D possibly being TRBD2 (7 bases). Germline CDR1 reads DFQATT; CDR2 reads SNEGSKA (reference sequence). V was trimmed by 5 bases and J by 7 bases, leaving 19 bases between them. The CDR3 is made up of 14 amino acids.

Concerning this clonotype: Just one base apart from a much larger clone, this may be a read error. This sequence joins TRBV6-2 or TRBV6-3 and TRBJ2-7, with D possibly matching TRBD1 (5 bases). V lost 2 bases and J 7 bases, leaving 27 bases between the germline ends. There are 18 residues in the CDR3. Germline V lookup: CDR1 MNHEY, CDR2 SVGEGT. This CDR3 reads CASSYLYGQGRLYNEQYF. CDR3 DNA: TGTGCCAGCAGTTACCTTTACGGGCAGGGCCGATTATACAATGAGCAGTACTTC.

The chain links TRBV6-5 to TRBJ1-2; weak D call: TRBD1 (5 bases). Trimming took off 2 bases at V and 4 bases at J, with 8 bases between the two ends. This CDR3 has 13 amino acids. From germline, CDR1 is MNHEY and CDR2 SVGAGI. The chain's CDR3 is CASSYKGSYGYTF. The CDR3 nucleotides are TGTGCCAGCAGTTACAAGGGGAGCTATGGCTACACCTTC.

The chain joins TRBV19 to TRBJ1-5; 8 nucleotides match TRBD1. V dropped 4 bases and J dropped 5; count of bases not matched to a gene: 10. CDR1 and CDR2 (germline): LNHDA, SQIVND (reference sequence). This CDR3 spans 16 amino acids. CDR3 in DNA: TGTGCCAGTAGTACCCGACAGGGGAGTTCATATCAGCCCCAGCATTTT. As protein: CASSTRQGSSYQPQHF.

This clonotype was seen many times. The chain joins TRBV29-1 to TRBJ1-2; D ambiguous. Germline V gives CDR1 SQVTM, CDR2 ANQGSEA. Trimming removed 3 bases at V and 4 bases at J, with 18 bases between. The length of the CDR3 is 15 residues. The CDR3 here is CSVDEPRGRSYGYTF. The CDR3 DNA reads as TGCAGCGTTGACGAACCTCGAGGACGGTCCTATGGCTACACCTTC. Full variable domain (rest looked up from reference TRBV29-1 and TRBJ1-2): SAVISQKPSRDICQRGTSLTIQCQVDSQVTMMFWYRQQPGQSLTLIATANQGSEATYESGFVIDKFPISRPNLTFSTLTVSNMSPEDSSIYLCSVDEPRGRSYGYTFGSGTRLTVV.

The chain uses TRBV7-8 and TRBJ2-7; 12 nucleotides match TRBD2. The CDR3 is made up of 15 amino acids. J lost 6 bases, V lost 5 bases, and 8 bases had no gene match. The V gene's germline CDR1 is SGHVS and CDR2 FQNEAQ. The CDR3 loop reads CASSGLAGGPSEQYF. CDR3 bases: TGTGCCAGCAGCGGGCTAGCGGGAGGGCCTAGCGAGCAGTACTTC.

In the case of this clonotype: This clone may be a read error of a much larger clone one base away. The chain has TRBV7-2 and TRBJ2-5, with TRBD2 matching 7 bases. This CDR3 region has 12 residues. Trimming removed 2 bases from V and 9 bases from J; junction bases left unmatched: 3. CDR1 is SGHTA and CDR2 is FQGNSA in the germline V gene. CDR3 coding DNA: TGTGCCAGCAGCTTACCCCGGGAGGCCCAGTACTTC. This sequence encodes CASSLPREAQYF.

This clonotype was seen ten or more times. V gene TRBV7-2 combines with J gene TRBJ2-5, with TRBD2 matching over 14 bases. V shed 5 bases, J shed 5 bases, and the junction held 4 bases outside the gene matches. The CDR3 runs 15 residues. The germline gives CDR1 SGHTA, CDR2 FQGNSA. CDR3 sequence reads: CASSRLAGGRETQYF. CDR3 DNA: TGTGCCAGCAGCCGACTAGCGGGGGGGAGGGAGACCCAGTACTTC.

The genes are TRBV19 and TRBJ2-1; the D is unclear. In germline, CDR1 is LNHDA, CDR2 SQIVND (reference sequence). The CDR3 loop spans 14 amino acids. Trimming shortened V by 7 bases and J by 9 bases, and 19 bases separated the two germline ends. The CDR3 bases are TGTGCCAGTATTGGCGTGGGGTATAAGTCTGAGCAGTTCTTC. It encodes CASIGVGYKSEQFF.

This clonotype was seen repeatedly, ten times or more. V usage is TRBV7-9 and J usage is TRBJ2-1; 9 bases fit TRBD2. The CDR3 is 16 residues long. The germline V gene has CDR1 SEHNR and CDR2 FQNEAQ (reference sequence). The J segment lost 4 bases and the V segment lost 1 base, leaving 5 bases of the junction unmatched. As DNA, the CDR3 is TGTGCCAGCAGCTTAGGAAGCGGGGGGTCGTACAATGAGCAGTTCTTC. As protein: CASSLGSGGSYNEQFF.

This clonotype has ten or more counts. The chain couples TRBV10-3 to TRBJ1-1, with D maybe TRBD1 (5 bases). Trimming removed 6 bases from V and 3 bases from J, with 20 bases in between. CDR1 is ENHRY and CDR2 is SYGVKD in the germline V gene. The CDR3 totals 16 residues. The CDR3 DNA sequence: TGTGCCATCAGCAGCCGACAGCCTCCTGGGGACACTGAAGCTTTCTTT. Translating it yields CAISSRQPPGDTEAFF.

V gene TRBV5-1 combines with J gene TRBJ2-1, with 10 bases fitting TRBD2. J lost 12 bases, V lost 4 bases, and 10 bases had no gene match. Germline V CDR1 and CDR2: SGHRS, YFSETQ. The CDR3 covers 14 residues. CDR3 DNA sequence: TGCGCCAGCAGCCAGAACCTAGCGGGGGATGCGCAGTTCTTC. Its protein product is CASSQNLAGDAQFF.

This clonotype was seen a handful of times. The chain has TRBV7-9 and TRBJ2-3, with 12 bases aligning to TRBD2. V was clipped by 5 bases and J by 6 bases; unmatched bases: 9. Germline V gene sequence: CDR1 SEHNR, CDR2 FQNEAQ (reference sequence). This CDR3 spans 16 amino acids. The CDR3, as DNA: TGTGCCAGCAGCCGGGTACTAGCGGGGGGAGGCGATACGCAGTATTTT. The encoded protein is CASSRVLAGGGDTQYF.